These T cell receptor beta chains were read from a single sample in a study of response to subunit inactivated influenza vaccine. MiXCR, applied by TCRdb to the RT-PCR reads, yields one record per CDR3 protein. Counted here are under 850,000 distinct CDR3 sequences, around 18% occurring once; the ten biggest clones make up roughly 11%. The source material was PBMCs from blood, sampled more than 4 days after vaccination. These receptors came from a middle-aged man who received an inactivated influenza vaccine. CDR3s include the opening cysteine and the closing phenylalanine or tryptophan. Each record gives: CDR3 protein, J gene, CDR3 length, V gene, clone size. Clone size, where shown, is once, few, many, or a class for clones that have expanded.

CDR3 protein: CASRKTGHGSYEQYF; J gene: TRBJ2-7; CDR3 length: 15; V gene: TRBV10-2; clone size: few
CDR3 protein: CASSPQQGLTDTQYF; J gene: TRBJ2-3; CDR3 length: 15; V gene: TRBV18; clone size: few
CDR3 protein: CASSYGQGGTEAFF; J gene: TRBJ1-1; CDR3 length: 14; V gene: TRBV6-5; clone size: many
CDR3 protein: CASSSGQPGPQHF; J gene: TRBJ1-5; CDR3 length: 13; V gene: TRBV27; clone size: .
CDR3 protein: CAISESEVSYEQYF; J gene: TRBJ2-7; CDR3 length: 14; V gene: TRBV10-3; clone size: .
CDR3 protein: CASSLAGGPQDEQFF; J gene: TRBJ2-1; CDR3 length: 15; V gene: TRBV7-9; clone size: .
CDR3 protein: CASSLAGYNSPLHF; J gene: TRBJ1-6; CDR3 length: 14; V gene: TRBV5-1; clone size: .
CDR3 protein: CASSPDRLETQYF; J gene: TRBJ2-5; CDR3 length: 13; V gene: TRBV7-9; clone size: .
CDR3 protein: CASSYTPRADIHYF; J gene: TRBJ2-4; CDR3 length: 14; V gene: TRBV6-2/TRBV6-3; clone size: .
CDR3 protein: CASSRTSLYNEQFF; J gene: TRBJ2-1; CDR3 length: 14; V gene: TRBV3-1; clone size: .
CDR3 protein: CASSVSRDRVMDTQYF; J gene: TRBJ2-3; CDR3 length: 16; V gene: TRBV9; clone size: .
CDR3 protein: CASSQASGVYYEQYF; J gene: TRBJ2-7; CDR3 length: 15; V gene: TRBV3-1; clone size: .
CDR3 protein: CAISEPGTKGYEQYF; J gene: TRBJ2-7; CDR3 length: 15; V gene: TRBV10-3; clone size: few
CDR3 protein: CASSARMENSPLHF; J gene: TRBJ1-6; CDR3 length: 14; V gene: TRBV12-3/TRBV12-4; clone size: .
CDR3 protein: CASSSRVYEQYF; J gene: TRBJ2-7; CDR3 length: 12; V gene: TRBV11-2; clone size: many
CDR3 protein: CSACRGPSSYNEQFF; J gene: TRBJ2-1; CDR3 length: 15; V gene: TRBV20-1; clone size: few
CDR3 protein: CASSGDGTDSNQPQHF; J gene: TRBJ1-5; CDR3 length: 16; V gene: TRBV2; clone size: few
CDR3 protein: CASSVSSGRARDTQYF; J gene: TRBJ2-3; CDR3 length: 16; V gene: TRBV9; clone size: few
CDR3 protein: CASSPPLGRTGELFF; J gene: TRBJ2-2; CDR3 length: 15; V gene: TRBV18; clone size: few
CDR3 protein: CASSFDFGPYNEQFF; J gene: TRBJ2-1; CDR3 length: 15; V gene: TRBV7-3; clone size: few
CDR3 protein: CSARDRALNEQFF; J gene: TRBJ2-1; CDR3 length: 13; V gene: TRBV20-1; clone size: few
CDR3 protein: CATSDIRTGGTDTQYF; J gene: TRBJ2-3; CDR3 length: 16; V gene: TRBV24-1; clone size: few
CDR3 protein: CASSSQDRGRKAFF; J gene: TRBJ1-1; CDR3 length: 14; V gene: TRBV27; clone size: .
CDR3 protein: CASSPLSMNTEAFF; J gene: TRBJ1-1; CDR3 length: 14; V gene: TRBV7-2; clone size: few
CDR3 protein: CAIRDAEGANYGYTF; J gene: TRBJ1-2; CDR3 length: 15; V gene: TRBV10-3; clone size: few
CDR3 protein: CATSDPFLAGYNEQFF; J gene: TRBJ2-1; CDR3 length: 16; V gene: TRBV24-1; clone size: many